The entry below gives a single TCR beta chain sequence along with its context. This CDR3 contains 17 residues. V lost 0 bases, J lost 4 bases, and 9 bases stayed unmatched. Germline CDR1 is SGHKS and CDR2 is YYEKEE (reference sequence). This sample is part of a study of control samples from healthy donors and cancer patients. Clones were read by immunoSEQ multiplex PCR, and TCRdb kept only the in-frame ones, dropping some. In the table there are some 150,000 clones, around 95% of which are singletons. The chain employs TRBV5-5 and TRBJ2-3; 9 bases are a match to TRBD1. The sequenced sample was blood. The receptor's source is a man aged 40-49 years in good health. The CDR3 DNA is TGTGCCAGCAGCTTGGAAGGGACAGGGATTCCTCCAGATACGCAGTATTTT. Residues: CASSLEGTGIPPDTQYF.